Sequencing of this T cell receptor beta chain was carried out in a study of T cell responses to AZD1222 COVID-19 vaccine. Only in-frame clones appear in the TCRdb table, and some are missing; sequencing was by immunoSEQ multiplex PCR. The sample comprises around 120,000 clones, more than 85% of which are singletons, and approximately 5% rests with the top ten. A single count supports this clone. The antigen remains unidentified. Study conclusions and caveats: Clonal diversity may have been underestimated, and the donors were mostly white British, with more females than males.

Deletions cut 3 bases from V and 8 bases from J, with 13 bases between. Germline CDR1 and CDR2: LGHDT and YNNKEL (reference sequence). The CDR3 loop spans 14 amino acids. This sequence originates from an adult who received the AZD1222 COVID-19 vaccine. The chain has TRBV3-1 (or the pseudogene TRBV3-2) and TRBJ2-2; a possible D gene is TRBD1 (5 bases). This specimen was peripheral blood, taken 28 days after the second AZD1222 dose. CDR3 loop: CASSQAQGRGELFF. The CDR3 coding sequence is TGTGCCAGCAGCCAGGCGCAGGGTAGAGGGGAGCTGTTTTTT.